One sample yielded the 2 T cell receptor beta chains listed below, sequenced in a study of blood T cell repertoires in COVID-19. TCRdb's copy holds only in-frame clones and misses some; the assay was immunoSEQ multiplex PCR. The sample lists more than 65,000 clones, roughly 80% seen once, with 9.7% in the top ten. Sequenced material: peripheral blood. The receptors were sampled from an elderly woman with acute or convalescent COVID-19.

This clone occurred a few times. CDR3 sequence reads: CASSSGQGGSYEQYF. The CDR3 bases are TGTGCCAGCTCATCTGGACAGGGGGGTTCCTACGAGCAGTACTTC. The chain employs TRBV18 and TRBJ2-7; TRBD1 agrees at 10 bases. J lost 1 base, V lost 5 bases, and 5 bases had no gene match. The CDR3 runs 15 residues. CDR1 is KGHSH, CDR2 LQKENI, per germline.

This sequence joins TRBV7-9 and TRBJ1-1; no reliable D call. Deletions cut 5 bases from V and 1 base from J, with 11 bases between. This CDR3 is 14 amino acids long. Germline V gene data show CDR1 as SEHNR and CDR2 as FQNEAQ (reference sequence). In DNA, the CDR3 is TGTGCCAGCAGCCGATCGAGGCAGAACACTGAAGCTTTCTTT. It codes for CASSRSRQNTEAFF.